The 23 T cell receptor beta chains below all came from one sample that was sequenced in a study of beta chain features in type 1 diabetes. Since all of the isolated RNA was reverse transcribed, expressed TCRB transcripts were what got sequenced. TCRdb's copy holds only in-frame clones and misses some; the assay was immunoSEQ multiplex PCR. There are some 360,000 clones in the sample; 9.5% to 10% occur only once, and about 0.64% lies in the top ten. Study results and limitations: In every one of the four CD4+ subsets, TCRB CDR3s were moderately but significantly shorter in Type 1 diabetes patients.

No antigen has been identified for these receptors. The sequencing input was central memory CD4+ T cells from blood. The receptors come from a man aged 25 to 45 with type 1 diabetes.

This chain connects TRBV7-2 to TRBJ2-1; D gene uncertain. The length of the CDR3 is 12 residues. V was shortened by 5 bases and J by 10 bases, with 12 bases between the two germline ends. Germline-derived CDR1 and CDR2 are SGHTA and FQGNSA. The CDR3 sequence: CASSPTSEEQFF. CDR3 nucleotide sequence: TGTGCCAGCAGCCCCACTTCGGAGGAGCAGTTCTTC.

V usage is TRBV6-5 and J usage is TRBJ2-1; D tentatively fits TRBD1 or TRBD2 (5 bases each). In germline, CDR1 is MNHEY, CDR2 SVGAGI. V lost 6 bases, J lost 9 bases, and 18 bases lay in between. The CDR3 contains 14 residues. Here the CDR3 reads CASSIIPGPGEQFF. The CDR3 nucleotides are TGTGCCAGCAGCATTATCCCGGGACCCGGTGAGCAGTTCTTC.

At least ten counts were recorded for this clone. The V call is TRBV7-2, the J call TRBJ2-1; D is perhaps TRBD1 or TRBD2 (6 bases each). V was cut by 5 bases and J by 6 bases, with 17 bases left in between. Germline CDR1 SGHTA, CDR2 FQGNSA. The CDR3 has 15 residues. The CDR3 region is CASSHSPPGANEQFF. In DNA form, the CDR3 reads TGTGCCAGCAGCCATTCCCCCCCGGGGGCCAATGAGCAGTTCTTC.

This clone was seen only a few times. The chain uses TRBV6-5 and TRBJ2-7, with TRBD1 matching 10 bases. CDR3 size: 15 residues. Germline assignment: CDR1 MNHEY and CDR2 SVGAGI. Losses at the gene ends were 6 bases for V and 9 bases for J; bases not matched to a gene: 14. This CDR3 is CASRTVGQGDRGQYF. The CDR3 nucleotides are TGTGCCAGCAGGACCGTCGGACAGGGGGATAGGGGGCAGTACTTC.

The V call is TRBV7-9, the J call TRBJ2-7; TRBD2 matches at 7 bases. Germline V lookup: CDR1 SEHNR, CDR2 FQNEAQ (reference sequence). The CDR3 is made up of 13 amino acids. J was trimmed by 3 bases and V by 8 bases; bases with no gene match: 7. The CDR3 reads CASSRGGHYEQYF. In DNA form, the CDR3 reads TGTGCCAGCTCTCGGGGAGGGCACTACGAGCAGTACTTC.

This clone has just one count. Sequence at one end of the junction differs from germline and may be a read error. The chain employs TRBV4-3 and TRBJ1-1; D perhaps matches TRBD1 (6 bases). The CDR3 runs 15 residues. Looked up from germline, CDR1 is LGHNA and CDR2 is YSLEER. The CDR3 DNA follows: TGCGCCTGCAGCCGGTTCCGAGGGGGAAACACTGAAGCTTTCTTT. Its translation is CACSRFRGGNTEAFF.

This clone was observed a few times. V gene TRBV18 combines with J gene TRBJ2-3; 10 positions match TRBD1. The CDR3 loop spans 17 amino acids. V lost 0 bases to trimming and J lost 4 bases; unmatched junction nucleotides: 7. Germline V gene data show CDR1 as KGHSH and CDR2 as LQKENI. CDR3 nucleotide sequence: TGTGCCAGCTCACCACCGGCAGGACAGGGGGTGTCAGATACGCAGTATTTT. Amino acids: CASSPPAGQGVSDTQYF.

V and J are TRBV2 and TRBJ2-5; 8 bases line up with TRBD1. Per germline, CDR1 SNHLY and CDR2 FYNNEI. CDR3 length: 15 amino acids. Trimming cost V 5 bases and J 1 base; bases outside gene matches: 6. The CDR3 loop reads CASSSGGAGQETQYF. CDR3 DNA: TGTGCCAGCAGTTCAGGGGGCGCGGGCCAAGAGACCCAGTACTTC.

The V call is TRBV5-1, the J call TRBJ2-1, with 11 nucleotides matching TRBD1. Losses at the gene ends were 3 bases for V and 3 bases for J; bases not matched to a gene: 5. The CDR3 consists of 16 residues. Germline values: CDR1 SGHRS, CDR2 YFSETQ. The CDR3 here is CASSSRTGGDYNEQFF. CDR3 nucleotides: TGCGCCAGCAGCTCCAGGACAGGGGGCGACTACAATGAGCAGTTCTTC.

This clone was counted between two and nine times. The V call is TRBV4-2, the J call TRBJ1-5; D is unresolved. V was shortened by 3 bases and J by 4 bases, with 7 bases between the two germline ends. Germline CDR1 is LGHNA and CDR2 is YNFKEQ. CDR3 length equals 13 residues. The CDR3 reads CASSQITNQPQHF. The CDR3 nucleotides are TGTGCCAGCAGCCAGATAACAAATCAGCCCCAGCATTTT.

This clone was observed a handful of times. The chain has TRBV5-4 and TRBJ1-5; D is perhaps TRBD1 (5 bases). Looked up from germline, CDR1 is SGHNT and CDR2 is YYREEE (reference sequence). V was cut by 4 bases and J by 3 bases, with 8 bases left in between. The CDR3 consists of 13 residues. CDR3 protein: CASSPDNNQPQHF. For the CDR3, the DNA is TGTGCCAGCAGCCCGGACAACAATCAGCCCCAGCATTTT.

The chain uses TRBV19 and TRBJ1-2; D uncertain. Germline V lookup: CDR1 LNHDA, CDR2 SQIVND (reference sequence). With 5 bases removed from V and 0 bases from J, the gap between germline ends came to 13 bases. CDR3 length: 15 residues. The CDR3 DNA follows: TGTGCCAGTAGTCCCGGGCGTCAGTCTAACTATGGCTACACCTTC. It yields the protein CASSPGRQSNYGYTF.

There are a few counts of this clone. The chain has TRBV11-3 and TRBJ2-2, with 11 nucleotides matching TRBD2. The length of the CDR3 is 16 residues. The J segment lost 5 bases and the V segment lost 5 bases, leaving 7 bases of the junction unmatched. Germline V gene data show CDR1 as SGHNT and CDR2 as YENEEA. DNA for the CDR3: TGTGCCAGCAGCCGTCAAACTAGCGGGAGTACCGGGGAGCTGTTTTTT. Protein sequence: CASSRQTSGSTGELFF.

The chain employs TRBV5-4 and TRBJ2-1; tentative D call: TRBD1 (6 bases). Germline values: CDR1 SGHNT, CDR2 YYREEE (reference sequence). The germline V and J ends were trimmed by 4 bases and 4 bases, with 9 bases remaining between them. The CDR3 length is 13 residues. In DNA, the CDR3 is TGTGCCAGCAGCAACGGACAGTACAATGAGCAGTTCTTC. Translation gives CASSNGQYNEQFF.

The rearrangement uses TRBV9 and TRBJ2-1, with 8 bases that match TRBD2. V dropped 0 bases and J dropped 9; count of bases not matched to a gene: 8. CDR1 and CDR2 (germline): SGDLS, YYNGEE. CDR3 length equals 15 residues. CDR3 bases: TGTGCCAGCAGCGTAGTCGGGACTAGTCTTGGTGAGCAGTTCTTC. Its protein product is CASSVVGTSLGEQFF.

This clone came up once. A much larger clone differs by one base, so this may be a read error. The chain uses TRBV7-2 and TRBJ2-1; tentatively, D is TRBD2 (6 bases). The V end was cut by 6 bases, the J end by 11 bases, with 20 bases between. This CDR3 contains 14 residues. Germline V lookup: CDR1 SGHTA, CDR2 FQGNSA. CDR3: CASRYLTGVGKQFF. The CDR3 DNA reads TGTGCCAGCAGGTATCTGACGGGAGTGGGTAAGCAGTTCTTC.

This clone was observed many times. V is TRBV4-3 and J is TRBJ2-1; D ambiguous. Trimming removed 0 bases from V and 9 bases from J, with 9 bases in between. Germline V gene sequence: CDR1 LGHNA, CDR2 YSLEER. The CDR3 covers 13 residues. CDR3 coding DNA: TGCGCCAGCAGCCAAGATCGTGGCGTTGAGCAGTTCTTC. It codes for CASSQDRGVEQFF.

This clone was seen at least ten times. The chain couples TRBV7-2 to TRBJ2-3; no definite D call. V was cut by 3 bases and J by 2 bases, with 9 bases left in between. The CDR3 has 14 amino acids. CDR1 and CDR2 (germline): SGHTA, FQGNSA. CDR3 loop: CASSLRPYTDTQYF. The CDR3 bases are TGTGCCAGCAGCTTGAGGCCTTACACAGATACGCAGTATTTT.

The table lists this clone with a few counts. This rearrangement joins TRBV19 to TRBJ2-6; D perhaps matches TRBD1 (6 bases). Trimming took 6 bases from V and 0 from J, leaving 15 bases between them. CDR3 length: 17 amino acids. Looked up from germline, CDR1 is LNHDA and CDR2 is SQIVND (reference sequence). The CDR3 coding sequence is TGTGCCAGTAGAACGGGACAACAGTACTCTGGGGCCAACGTCCTGACTTTC. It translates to CASRTGQQYSGANVLTF.

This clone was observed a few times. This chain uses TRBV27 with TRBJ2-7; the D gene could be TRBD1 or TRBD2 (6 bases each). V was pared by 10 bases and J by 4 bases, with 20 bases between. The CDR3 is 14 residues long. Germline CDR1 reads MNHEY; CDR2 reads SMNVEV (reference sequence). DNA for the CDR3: TGTGCCACCTCAAGCCGAGGGGGGCCTTACGAGCAGTACTTC. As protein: CATSSRGGPYEQYF.

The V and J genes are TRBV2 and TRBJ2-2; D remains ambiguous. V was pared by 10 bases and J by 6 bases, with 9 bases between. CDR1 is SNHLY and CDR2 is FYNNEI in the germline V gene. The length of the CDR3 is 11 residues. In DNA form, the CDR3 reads TGTGCCACCACCAGGTCCGGGGAGCTGTTTTTT. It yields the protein CATTRSGELFF.

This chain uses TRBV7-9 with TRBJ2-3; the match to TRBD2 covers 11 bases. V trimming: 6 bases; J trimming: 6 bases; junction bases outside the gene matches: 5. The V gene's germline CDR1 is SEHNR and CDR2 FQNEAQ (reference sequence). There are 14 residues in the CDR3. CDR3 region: CASSPGLAVDTQYF. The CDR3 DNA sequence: TGTGCCAGCAGTCCGGGACTAGCGGTGGATACGCAGTATTTT.

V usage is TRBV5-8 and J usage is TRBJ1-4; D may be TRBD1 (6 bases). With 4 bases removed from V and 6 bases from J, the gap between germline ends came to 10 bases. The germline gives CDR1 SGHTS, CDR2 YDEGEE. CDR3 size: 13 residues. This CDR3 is CASSPSGDEKLFF. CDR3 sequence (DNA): TGTGCCAGCAGCCCCTCAGGGGATGAAAAACTGTTTTTT.